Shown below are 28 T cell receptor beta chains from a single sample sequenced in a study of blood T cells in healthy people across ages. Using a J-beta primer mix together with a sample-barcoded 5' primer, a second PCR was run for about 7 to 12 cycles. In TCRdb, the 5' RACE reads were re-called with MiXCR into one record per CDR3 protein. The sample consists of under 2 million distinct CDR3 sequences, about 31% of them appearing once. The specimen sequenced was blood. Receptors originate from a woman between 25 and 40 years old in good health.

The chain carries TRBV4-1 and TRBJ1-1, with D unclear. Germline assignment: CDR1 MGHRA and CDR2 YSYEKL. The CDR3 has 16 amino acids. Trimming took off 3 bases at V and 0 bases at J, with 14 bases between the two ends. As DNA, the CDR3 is TGCGCCAGCAGCCAGGGTGGGGAAGGTCTGAACACTGAAGCTTTCTTT. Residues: CASSQGGEGLNTEAFF.

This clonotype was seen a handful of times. Here the CDR3 reads CASSETGVYVEQYF. CDR3 nucleotide sequence: TGTGCCAGCAGTGAAACAGGGGTATATGTGGAGCAGTACTTC. The chain couples TRBV2 to TRBJ2-5; 7 nucleotides align to TRBD1. After removal of 2 bases from V and 11 bases from J, the junction contained 11 bases not matched to a gene. CDR3 length: 14 amino acids. Germline loops: CDR1 SNHLY, CDR2 FYNNEI.

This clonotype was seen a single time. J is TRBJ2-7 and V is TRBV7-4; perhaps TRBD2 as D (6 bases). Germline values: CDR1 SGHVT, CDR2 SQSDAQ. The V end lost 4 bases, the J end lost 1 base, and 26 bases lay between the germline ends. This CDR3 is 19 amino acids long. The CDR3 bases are TGTGCCAGCAGCTCCTTAAGGTCTAGCGAGGGTTTTAGTTCCTACGAGCAGTACTTC. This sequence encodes CASSSLRSSEGFSSYEQYF.

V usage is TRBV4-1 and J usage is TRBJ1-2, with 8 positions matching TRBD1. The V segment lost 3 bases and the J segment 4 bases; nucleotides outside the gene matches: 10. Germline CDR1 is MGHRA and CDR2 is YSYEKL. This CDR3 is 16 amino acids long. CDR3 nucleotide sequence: TGCGCCAGCAGCCAGCTCCAGGGGGCGCCGGGCTATGGCTACACCTTC. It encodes CASSQLQGAPGYGYTF.

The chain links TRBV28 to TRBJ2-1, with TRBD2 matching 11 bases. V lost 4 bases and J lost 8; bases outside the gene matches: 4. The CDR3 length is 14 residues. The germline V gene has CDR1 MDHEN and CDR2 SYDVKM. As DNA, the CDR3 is TGTGCCAGCAGTTCTTTAGCGGGAGGGGATGAGCAGTTCTTC. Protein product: CASSSLAGGDEQFF.

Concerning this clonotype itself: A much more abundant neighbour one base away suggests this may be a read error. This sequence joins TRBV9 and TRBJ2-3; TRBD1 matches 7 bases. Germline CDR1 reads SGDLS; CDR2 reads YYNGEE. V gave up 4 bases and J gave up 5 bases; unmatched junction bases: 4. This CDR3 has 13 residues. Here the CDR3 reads CASSIGGEDTQYF. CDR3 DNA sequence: TGTGCCAGCAGCATAGGGGGCGAAGATACGCAGTATTTT.

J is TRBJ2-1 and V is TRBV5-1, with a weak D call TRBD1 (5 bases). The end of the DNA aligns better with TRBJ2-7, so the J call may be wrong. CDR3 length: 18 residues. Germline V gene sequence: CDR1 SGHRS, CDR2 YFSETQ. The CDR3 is CASSFQTKTGETYNEQYF. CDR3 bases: TGCGCCAGCAGCTTCCAAACCAAAACAGGAGAGACCTACAATGAGCAGTACTTC.

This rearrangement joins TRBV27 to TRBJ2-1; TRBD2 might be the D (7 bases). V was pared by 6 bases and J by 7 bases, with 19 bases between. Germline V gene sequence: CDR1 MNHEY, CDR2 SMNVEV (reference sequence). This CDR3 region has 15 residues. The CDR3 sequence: CASSQIGGGPNEQFF. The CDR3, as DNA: TGTGCCAGCAGCCAGATAGGGGGGGGCCCTAATGAGCAGTTCTTC.

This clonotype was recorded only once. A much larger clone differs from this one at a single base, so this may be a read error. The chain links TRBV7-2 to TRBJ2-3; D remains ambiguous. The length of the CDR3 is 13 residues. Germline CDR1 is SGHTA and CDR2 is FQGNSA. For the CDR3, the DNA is TGTGCCAACAGCTTTACAAGGACAGATACGCAGTATTTT. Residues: CANSFTRTDTQYF.

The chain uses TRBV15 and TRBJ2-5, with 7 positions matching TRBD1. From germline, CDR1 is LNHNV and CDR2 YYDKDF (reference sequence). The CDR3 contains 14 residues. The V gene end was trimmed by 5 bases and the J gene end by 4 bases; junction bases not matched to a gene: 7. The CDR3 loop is CATSGRNRGETQYF. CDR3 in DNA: TGTGCCACCAGCGGAAGAAACAGGGGAGAGACCCAGTACTTC.

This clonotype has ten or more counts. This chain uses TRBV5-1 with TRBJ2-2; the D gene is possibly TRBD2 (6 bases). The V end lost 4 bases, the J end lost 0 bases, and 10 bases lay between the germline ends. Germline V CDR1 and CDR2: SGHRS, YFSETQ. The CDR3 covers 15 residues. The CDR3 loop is CASSPSSANTGELFF. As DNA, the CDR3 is TGCGCCAGCAGCCCCTCTAGCGCGAACACCGGGGAGCTGTTTTTT.

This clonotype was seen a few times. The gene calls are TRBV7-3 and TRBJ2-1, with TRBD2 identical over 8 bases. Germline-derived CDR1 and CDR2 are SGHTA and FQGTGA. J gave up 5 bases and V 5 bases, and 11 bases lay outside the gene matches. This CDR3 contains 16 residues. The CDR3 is CASSTSSGTSNNEQFF. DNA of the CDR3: TGTGCCAGCAGCACCTCCTCCGGGACTAGTAACAATGAGCAGTTCTTC.

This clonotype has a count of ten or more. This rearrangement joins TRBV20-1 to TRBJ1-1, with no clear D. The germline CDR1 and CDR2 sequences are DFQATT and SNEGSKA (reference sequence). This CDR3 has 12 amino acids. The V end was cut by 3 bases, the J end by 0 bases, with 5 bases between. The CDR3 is CSASTVNTEAFF. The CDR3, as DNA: TGCAGTGCTAGTACAGTGAACACTGAAGCTTTCTTT.

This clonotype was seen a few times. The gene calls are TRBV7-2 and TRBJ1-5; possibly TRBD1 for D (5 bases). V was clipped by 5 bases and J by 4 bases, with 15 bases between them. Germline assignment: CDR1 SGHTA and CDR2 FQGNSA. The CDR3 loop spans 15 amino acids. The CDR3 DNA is TGTGCCAGCAGCCCCGTGGGGGGGGGTAATCAGCCCCAGCATTTT. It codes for CASSPVGGGNQPQHF.

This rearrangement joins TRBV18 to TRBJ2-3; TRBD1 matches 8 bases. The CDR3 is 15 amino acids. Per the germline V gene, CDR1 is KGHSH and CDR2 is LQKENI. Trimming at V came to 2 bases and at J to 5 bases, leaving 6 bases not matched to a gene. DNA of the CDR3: TGTGCCAGCTCACCAGAGACAGGGGCCTTAGATACGCAGTATTTT. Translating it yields CASSPETGALDTQYF.

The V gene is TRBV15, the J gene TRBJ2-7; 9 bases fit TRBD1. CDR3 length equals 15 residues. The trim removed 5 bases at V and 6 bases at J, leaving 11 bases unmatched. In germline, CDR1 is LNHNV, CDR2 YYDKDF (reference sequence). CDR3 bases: TGTGCCACCAGCGGAGGCGGGACAGGGATCCGCGAGCAGTACTTC. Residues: CATSGGGTGIREQYF.

This chain's CDR3 is CASSTSGRRTEAFF. CDR3 nucleotide sequence: TGTGCCAGCAGTACCTCGGGACGCCGAACTGAAGCTTTCTTT. The V and J genes are TRBV28 and TRBJ1-1; maybe TRBD1 (5 bases). CDR3 length: 14 amino acids. Germline V CDR1 and CDR2: MDHEN, SYDVKM. Trimming removed 5 bases from V and 5 bases from J, with 15 bases in between. The variable domain in full, with the rest retrieved from reference TRBV28 and TRBJ1-1, is DVKVTQSSRYLVKRTGEKVFLECVQDMDHENMFWYRQDPGLGLRLIYFSYDVKMKEKGDIPEGYSVSREKKERFSLILESASTNQTSMYLCASSTSGRRTEAFFGQGTRLTVV.

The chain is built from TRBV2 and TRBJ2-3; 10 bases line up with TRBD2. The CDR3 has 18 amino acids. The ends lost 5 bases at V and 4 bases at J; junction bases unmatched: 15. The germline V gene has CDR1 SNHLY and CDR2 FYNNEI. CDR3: CASSHLAGVGVGADTQYF. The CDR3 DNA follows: TGTGCCAGCAGTCACCTAGCGGGAGTGGGGGTCGGCGCAGATACGCAGTATTTT.

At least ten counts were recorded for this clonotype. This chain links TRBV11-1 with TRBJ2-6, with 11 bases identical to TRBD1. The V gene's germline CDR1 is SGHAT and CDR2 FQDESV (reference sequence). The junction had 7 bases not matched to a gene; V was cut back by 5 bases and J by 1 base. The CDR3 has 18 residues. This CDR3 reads CASSPRDRGESGANVLTF. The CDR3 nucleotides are TGTGCCAGCAGCCCCAGGGACAGGGGGGAATCTGGGGCCAACGTCCTGACTTTC. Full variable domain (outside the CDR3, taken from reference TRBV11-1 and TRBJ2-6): EAEVAQSPRYKITEKSQAVAFWCDPISGHATLYWYRQILGQGPELLVQFQDESVVDDSQLPKDRFSAERLKGVDSTLKIQPAELGDSAMYLCASSPRDRGESGANVLTFGAGSRLTVL.

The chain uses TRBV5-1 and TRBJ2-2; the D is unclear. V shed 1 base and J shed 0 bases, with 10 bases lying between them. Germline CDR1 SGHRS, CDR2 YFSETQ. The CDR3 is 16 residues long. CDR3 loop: CASSLNPNSNTGELFF. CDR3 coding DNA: TGCGCCAGCAGCTTGAATCCTAATTCGAACACCGGGGAGCTGTTTTTT.

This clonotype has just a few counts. CDR3 in DNA: TGTGCCAGCAGTCCCCCGGAAGGGACAACATACAATGAGCAGTTCTTC. It is translated as CASSPPEGTTYNEQFF. The chain employs TRBV7-6 and TRBJ2-1; a weak D match, TRBD1 (6 bases). Germline CDR1 reads SGHVS; CDR2 reads FNYEAQ. The CDR3 has 16 residues. Trimming removed 6 bases from V and 4 bases from J, with 19 bases in between.

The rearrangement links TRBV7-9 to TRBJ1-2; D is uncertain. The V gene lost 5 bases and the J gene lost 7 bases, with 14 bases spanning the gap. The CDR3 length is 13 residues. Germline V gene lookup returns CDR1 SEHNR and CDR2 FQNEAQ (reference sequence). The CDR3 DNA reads TGTGCCAGCAGCCCGGCCCCCCTTGGTGGCTACACCTTC. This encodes CASSPAPLGGYTF.

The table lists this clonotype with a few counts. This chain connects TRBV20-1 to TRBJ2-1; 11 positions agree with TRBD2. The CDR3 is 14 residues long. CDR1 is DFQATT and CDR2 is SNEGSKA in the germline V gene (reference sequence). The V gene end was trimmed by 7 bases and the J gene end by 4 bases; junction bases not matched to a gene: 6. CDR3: CSVLAGALYNEQFF. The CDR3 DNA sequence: TGCAGTGTACTAGCGGGGGCATTATACAATGAGCAGTTCTTC.

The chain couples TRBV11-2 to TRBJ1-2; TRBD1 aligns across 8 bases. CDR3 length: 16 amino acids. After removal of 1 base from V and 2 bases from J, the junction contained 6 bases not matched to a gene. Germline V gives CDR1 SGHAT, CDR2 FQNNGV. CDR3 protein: CASSLGGRDRNYGYTF. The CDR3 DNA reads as TGTGCCAGCAGCTTAGGGGGTCGGGACAGGAACTATGGCTACACCTTC.

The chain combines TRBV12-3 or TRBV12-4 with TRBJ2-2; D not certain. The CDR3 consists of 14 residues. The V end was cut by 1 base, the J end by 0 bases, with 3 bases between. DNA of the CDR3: TGTGCCAGCAGTTTAGAACCGAACACCGGGGAGCTGTTTTTT. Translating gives CASSLEPNTGELFF.

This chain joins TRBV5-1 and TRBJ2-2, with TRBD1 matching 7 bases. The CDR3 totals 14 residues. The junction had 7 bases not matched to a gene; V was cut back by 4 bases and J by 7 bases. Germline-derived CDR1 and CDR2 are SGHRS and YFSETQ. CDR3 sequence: CASSLDRAVGELFF. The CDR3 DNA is TGCGCCAGCAGCCTCGACAGGGCCGTCGGGGAGCTGTTTTTT.

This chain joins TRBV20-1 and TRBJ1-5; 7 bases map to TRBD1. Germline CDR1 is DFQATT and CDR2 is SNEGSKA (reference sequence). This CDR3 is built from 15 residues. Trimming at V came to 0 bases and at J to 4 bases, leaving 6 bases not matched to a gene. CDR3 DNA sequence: TGCAGTGCTAGAGATTCAGGACAGGCGAATCAGCCCCAGCATTTT. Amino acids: CSARDSGQANQPQHF.

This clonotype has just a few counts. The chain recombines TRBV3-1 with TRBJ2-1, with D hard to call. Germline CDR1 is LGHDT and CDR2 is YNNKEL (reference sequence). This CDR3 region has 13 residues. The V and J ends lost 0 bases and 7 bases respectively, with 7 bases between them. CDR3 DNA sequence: TGTGCCAGCAGCCAAGATCTAGAGAATGAGCAGTTCTTC. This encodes CASSQDLENEQFF.